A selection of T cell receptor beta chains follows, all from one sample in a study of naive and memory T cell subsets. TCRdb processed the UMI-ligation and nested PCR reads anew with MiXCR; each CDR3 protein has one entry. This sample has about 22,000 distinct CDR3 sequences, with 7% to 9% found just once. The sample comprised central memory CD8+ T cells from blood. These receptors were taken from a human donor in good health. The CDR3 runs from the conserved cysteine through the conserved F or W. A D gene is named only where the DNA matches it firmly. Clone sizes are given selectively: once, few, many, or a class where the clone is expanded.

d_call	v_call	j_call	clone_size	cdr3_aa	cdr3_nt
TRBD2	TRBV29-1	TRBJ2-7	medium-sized	CSVASGSEVSEQYF	TGCAGCGTGGCTAGCGGGAGTGAGGTTAGCGAGCAGTACTTC
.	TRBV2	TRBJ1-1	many	CASSSGLNTEAFF	TGTGCCAGCTCCTCGGGCCTGAACACTGAAGCTTTCTTT
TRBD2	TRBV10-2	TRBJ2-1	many	CASSSNRGGNEQFF	TGCGCCAGCAGCTCTAACCGGGGGGGAAATGAGCAGTTCTTC
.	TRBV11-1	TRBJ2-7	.	CASSPGHLIEQYF	TGTGCCAGCAGCCCGGGACATTTAATCGAGCAGTACTTC
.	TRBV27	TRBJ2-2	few	CASSSGDTTGELFF	TGTGCCAGCAGTTCGGGGGATACCACCGGGGAGCTGTTTTTT
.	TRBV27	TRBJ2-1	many	CASSLAGEQFF	TGTGCCAGCAGTTTAGCGGGAGAGCAGTTCTTC
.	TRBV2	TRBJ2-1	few	CASRDSHNEQFF	TGTGCCAGCAGGGACAGCCACAATGAGCAGTTCTTC
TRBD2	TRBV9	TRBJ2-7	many	CASSVAAGEFYEQYF	TGTGCCAGCAGCGTAGCCGCGGGAGAGTTCTACGAGCAGTACTTC
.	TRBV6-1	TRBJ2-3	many	CASSEVAGSTDTQYF	TGTGCCAGCAGTGAAGTAGCAGGGAGCACAGATACGCAGTATTTT
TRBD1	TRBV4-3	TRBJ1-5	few	CASSQEQGQGYQPQHF	TGCGCCAGCAGCCAAGAACAGGGACAGGGATATCAGCCCCAGCATTTT
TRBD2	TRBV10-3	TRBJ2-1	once	CAISESTAGDYNEQFF	TGTGCCATCAGTGAGTCGACTGCGGGAGATTACAATGAGCAGTTCTTC
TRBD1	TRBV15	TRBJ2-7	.	CATSSGTGVYEQYF	TGTGCCACCAGCAGCGGGACAGGAGTCTACGAGCAGTACTTC
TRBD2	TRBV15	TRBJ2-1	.	CATSLAGSYNEQFF	TGTGCCACCAGCCTAGCGGGGAGCTACAATGAGCAGTTCTTC
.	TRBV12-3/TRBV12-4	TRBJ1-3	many	CASPRGESIYF	TGTGCCAGTCCGCGAGGGGAATCCATATATTTT
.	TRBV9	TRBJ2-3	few	CASSVVTGSTDTQYF	TGTGCCAGCAGCGTAGTTACGGGATCCACAGATACGCAGTATTTT
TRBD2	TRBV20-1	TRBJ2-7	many	CSARDAGGPVSSYEQYF	TGCAGTGCTAGAGATGCGGGAGGTCCAGTTAGCTCCTACGAGCAGTACTTC
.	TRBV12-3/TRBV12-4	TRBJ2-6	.	CASSPGANVLTF	TGTGCCAGCAGCCCTGGGGCCAACGTCCTGACTTTC
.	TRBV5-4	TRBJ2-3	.	CASSLVPDNTDTQYF	TGTGCCAGCAGCTTGGTTCCGGACAACACAGATACGCAGTATTTT
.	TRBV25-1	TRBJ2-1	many	CASSGVKNEQFF	TGTGCCAGCAGTGGGGTCAAGAATGAGCAGTTCTTC
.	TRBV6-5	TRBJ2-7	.	CASSPLAPTYEQYF	TGTGCCAGCAGTCCCCTAGCGCCGACCTACGAGCAGTACTTC
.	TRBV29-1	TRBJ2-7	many	CSVGSPDRHSYEQYF	TGCAGCGTTGGATCCCCCGACAGGCACTCCTACGAGCAGTACTTC
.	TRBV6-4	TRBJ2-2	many	CASSGETTGELFF	TGTGCCAGCAGTGGGGAGACAACCGGGGAGCTGTTTTTT
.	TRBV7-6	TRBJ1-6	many	CASSLAAATAPLHF	TGTGCCAGCAGCTTAGCCGCCGCGACAGCACCCCTCCACTTT
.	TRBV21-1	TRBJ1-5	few	CASSKFGCQPQHF	TGTGCCAGCAGCAAATTCGGGTGTCAGCCCCAGCATTTT
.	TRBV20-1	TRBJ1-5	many	CSARDLRGNQPQHF	TGCAGTGCTAGAGATCTCAGGGGCAATCAGCCCCAGCATTTT
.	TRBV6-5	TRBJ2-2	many	CASTPYPNTGELFF	TGTGCCAGCACCCCGTATCCGAACACCGGGGAGCTGTTTTTT
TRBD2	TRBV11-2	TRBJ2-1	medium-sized	CASSAQLAGGLDNEQFF	TGTGCCAGCAGCGCCCAACTAGCGGGAGGCCTGGACAATGAGCAGTTCTTC
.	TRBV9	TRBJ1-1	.	CASSVEGGTNEAFF	TGTGCCAGCAGCGTAGAGGGGGGCACAAATGAAGCTTTCTTT
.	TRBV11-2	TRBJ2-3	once	CASSLGVSGTDTQYF	TGTGCCAGCAGCTTAGGAGTGTCGGGAACAGATACGCAGTATTTT
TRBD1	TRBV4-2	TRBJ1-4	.	CASSLGQGYEKLFF	TGTGCCAGCAGCCTTGGACAGGGGTACGAAAAACTGTTTTTT
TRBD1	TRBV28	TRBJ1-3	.	CASSYRDREGNTIYF	TGTGCCAGCAGTTACCGGGACAGGGAAGGAAACACCATATATTTT
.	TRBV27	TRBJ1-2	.	CASKPTGLYGYTF	TGTGCCAGCAAACCAACAGGGTTATATGGCTACACCTTC
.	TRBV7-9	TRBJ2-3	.	CASSLAASAWGDTQYF	TGTGCCAGCAGCTTAGCTGCTAGCGCATGGGGGGATACGCAGTATTTT
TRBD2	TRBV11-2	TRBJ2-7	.	CASRQGLAGDLGNEQYF	TGTGCCAGCAGACAGGGACTAGCGGGAGATCTAGGGAACGAGCAGTACTTC
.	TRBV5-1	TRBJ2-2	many	CASSLGTRGELFF	TGCGCCAGCAGCTTAGGGACCAGAGGGGAGCTGTTTTTT
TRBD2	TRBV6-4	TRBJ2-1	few	CASSLTLADEQFF	TGTGCCAGCAGCCTAACACTAGCGGATGAGCAGTTCTTC
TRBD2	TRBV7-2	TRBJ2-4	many	CASSLEGLASGRRDRAVQYF	TGTGCCAGCAGCTTAGAAGGGTTGGCTAGCGGGAGAAGGGACCGGGCTGTTCAGTACTTC
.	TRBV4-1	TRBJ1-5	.	CASSPRQINQPQHF	TGCGCCAGCAGTCCTCGACAGATCAATCAGCCCCAGCATTTT
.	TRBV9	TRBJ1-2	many	CASSVTKTPLQGYTF	TGTGCCAGCAGCGTAACCAAGACTCCTTTGCAGGGCTACACCTTC
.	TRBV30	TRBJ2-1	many	CAWSYGGGLNEQFF	TGTGCCTGGAGCTATGGAGGGGGGTTGAATGAGCAGTTCTTC
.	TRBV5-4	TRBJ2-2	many	CASSPGWGNTGELFF	TGTGCCAGCAGCCCTGGGTGGGGGAACACCGGGGAGCTGTTTTTT
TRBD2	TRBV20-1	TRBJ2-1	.	CSALPLAGEFDEQFF	TGCAGTGCCCTCCCACTAGCGGGAGAGTTCGATGAGCAGTTCTTC
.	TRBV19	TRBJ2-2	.	CASSILTQDGVTGELFF	TGTGCCAGTAGTATCCTAACCCAGGACGGAGTCACCGGGGAGCTGTTTTTT
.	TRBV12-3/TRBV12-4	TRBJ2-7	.	CASSSALWDYEQYF	TGTGCCAGCAGTTCAGCGCTCTGGGACTACGAGCAGTACTTC
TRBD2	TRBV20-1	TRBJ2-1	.	CSARGLGDYNEQFF	TGCAGTGCTAGGGGACTAGGAGATTACAATGAGCAGTTCTTC
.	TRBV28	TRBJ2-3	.	CASRLPSTDTQYF	TGTGCCAGCAGATTACCCTCCACAGATACGCAGTATTTT